Detailed here is one T cell receptor beta chain. The target antigen is unknown. Trimming stripped 0 bases from V and 0 bases from J, with 7 bases between. The CDR3 sequence is 15 residues long. CDR1 SGHRS and CDR2 YFSETQ come from the germline V gene. The method was immunoSEQ multiplex PCR; TCRdb's version includes in-frame clones alone and lacks a portion of them. The data hold about 330,000 clones, with roughly 90% observed a single time. The sample belongs to a study of Ad26.COV2.S vaccination and SARS-CoV-2 variants. Study information: Participants got Ad26.COV2.S intramuscularly, once or twice 56 days apart. Study results and limitations: There was reportedly substantial breadth in spike-specific CD8+ and CD4+ T cell responses after vaccination.

Regarding treatment: around 19 received Ad26.COV2.S at low or high dose, single or two shots; about 5 received placebo; per-sample allocation not given. Sampling was done on day 63 after the first vaccine or placebo injection. An adult of 18-55 years in Boston served as donor. This clonotype was obtained from a person between 18 and 59 years old who received the Ad26.COV2.S COVID-19 vaccine or a placebo. The sequences come from peripheral blood, collected in a trial of Ad26.COV2.S vaccine versus placebo. This rearrangement joins TRBV5-1 to TRBJ1-3; D is unresolved. The CDR3 region is CASSLGAASGNTIYF. DNA of the CDR3: TGCGCCAGCAGCTTGGGGGCAGCCTCTGGAAACACCATATATTTT.